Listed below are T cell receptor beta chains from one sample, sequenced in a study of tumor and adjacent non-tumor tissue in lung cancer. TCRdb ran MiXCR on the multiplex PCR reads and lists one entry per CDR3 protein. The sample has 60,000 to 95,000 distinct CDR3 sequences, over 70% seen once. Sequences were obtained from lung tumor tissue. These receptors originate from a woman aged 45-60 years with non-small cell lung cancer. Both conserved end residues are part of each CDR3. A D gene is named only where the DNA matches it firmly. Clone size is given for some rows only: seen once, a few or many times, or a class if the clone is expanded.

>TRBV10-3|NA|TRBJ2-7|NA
CTISESGQTYEQYF
TGTACCATCAGTGAGTCAGGACAGACCTACGAGCAGTACTTC
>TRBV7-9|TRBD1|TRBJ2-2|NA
CTNSPRQGSTGELFF
TGTACCAACAGCCCTCGACAGGGGTCCACCGGGGAGCTGTTTTTT
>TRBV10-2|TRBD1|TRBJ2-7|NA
CASNTGGSCYEQYF
TGCGCCAGCAATACAGGGGGTTCATGTTACGAGCAGTACTTC
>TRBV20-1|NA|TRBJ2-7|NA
CSVRKLGDSYEQYF
TGCAGTGTTAGGAAACTAGGGGACTCCTACGAGCAGTACTTC
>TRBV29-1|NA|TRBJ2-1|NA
CSVEGFGGLTSYIEQFF
TGCAGCGTTGAAGGGTTCGGCGGGCTAACCTCCTACATTGAGCAGTTCTTC
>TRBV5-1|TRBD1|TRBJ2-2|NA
CASSKGTGVSGELFF
TGCGCCAGCAGCAAAGGGACAGGGGTATCCGGGGAGCTGTTTTTT
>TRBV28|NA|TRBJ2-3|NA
CASSLFAYTHYF
TGTGCCAGCAGTTTATTTGCATATACGCACTATTTT
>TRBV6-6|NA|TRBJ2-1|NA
CASSQNRGAGLNEKFF
TGTGCCAGCAGCCAAAACCGGGGGGCGGGATTAAATGAGAAGTTCTTC
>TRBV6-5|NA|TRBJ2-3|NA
CTSSAGTDTQYF
TGTACCAGTAGCGCAGGGACAGATACGCAGTATTTT
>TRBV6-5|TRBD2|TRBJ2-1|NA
CPSIITSGNNKEQFF
TGTCCCAGCATCATTACTAGCGGGAATAACAAAGAGCAGTTCTTC
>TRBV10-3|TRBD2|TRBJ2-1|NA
CAISESGTSMLNEQFF
TGTGCCATCAGTGAGTCAGGGACTAGCATGCTTAATGAGCAGTTCTTC
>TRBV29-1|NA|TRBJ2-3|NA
CSGGVDMSLTDTQYF
TGCAGCGGGGGCGTCGACATGTCCCTCACAGATACTCAGTATTTT
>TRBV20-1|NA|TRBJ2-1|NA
CSASVSSTRNEQFF
TGCAGTGCTAGTGTTAGCTCGACCCGCAATGAACAGTTCTTC
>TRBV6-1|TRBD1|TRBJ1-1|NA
CASSEAPGTGNTEVFF
TGTGCCAGCAGTGAGGCCCCAGGGACAGGGAACACTGAAGTTTTCTTT
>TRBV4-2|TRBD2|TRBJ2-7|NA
CASNQEGLAGEDHYEQYF
TGTGCCAGCAACCAAGAAGGACTAGCGGGAGAAGACCACTACGAACAGTACTTC
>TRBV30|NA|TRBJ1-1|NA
CAWSVVWDDAFF
TGTGCCTGGAGTGTAGTATGGGACGACGCTTTCTTT
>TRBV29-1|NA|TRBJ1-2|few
CSVERGVTSYGYTF
TGCAGTGTTGAACGGGGGGTTACTAGCTATGGCTACACCTTC
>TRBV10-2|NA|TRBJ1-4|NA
CASSGGTGEKLFF
TGCGCCAGCAGTGGCGGGACCGGTGAAAAGCTGTTTTTT
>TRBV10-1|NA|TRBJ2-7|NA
CASSKSTGGVGYKHYF
TGCGCCAGCAGTAAGTCGACGGGGGGCGTGGGCTACAAGCACTACTTC
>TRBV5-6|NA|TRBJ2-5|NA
CVSSAQVGAQETQYF
TGTGTCAGCAGCGCCCAGGTCGGTGCTCAAGAGACCCAGTACTTC
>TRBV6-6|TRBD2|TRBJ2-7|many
CASSSPQGLVYEQYF
TGTGCCAGCAGTTCTCCTCAGGGACTAGTCTACGAGCAGTACTTC
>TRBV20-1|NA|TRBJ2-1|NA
CSARDLGSKQFF
TGCAGTGCTAGAGATCTTGGTAGCAAGCAGTTCTTC
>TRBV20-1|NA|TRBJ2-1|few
CSTSGWGDNEQFF
TGCAGTACTTCAGGGTGGGGGGACAATGAGCAGTTCTTC